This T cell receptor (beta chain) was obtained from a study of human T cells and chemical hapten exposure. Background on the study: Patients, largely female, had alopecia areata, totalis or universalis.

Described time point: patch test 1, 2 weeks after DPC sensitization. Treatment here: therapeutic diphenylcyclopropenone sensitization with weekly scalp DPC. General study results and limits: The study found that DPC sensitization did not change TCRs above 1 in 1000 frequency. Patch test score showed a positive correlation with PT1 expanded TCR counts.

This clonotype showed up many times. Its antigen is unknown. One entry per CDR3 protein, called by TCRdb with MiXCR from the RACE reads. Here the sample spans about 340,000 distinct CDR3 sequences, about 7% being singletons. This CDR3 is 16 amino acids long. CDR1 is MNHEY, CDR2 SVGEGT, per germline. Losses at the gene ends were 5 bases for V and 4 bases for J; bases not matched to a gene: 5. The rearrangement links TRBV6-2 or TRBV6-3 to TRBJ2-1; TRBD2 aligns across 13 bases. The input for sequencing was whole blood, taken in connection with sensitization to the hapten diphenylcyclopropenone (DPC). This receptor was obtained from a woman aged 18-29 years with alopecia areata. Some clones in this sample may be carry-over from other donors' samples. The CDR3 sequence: CASSRPGLAGYNEQFF. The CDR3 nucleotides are TGTGCCAGCAGTCGCCCGGGACTAGCGGGATACAATGAGCAGTTCTTC.